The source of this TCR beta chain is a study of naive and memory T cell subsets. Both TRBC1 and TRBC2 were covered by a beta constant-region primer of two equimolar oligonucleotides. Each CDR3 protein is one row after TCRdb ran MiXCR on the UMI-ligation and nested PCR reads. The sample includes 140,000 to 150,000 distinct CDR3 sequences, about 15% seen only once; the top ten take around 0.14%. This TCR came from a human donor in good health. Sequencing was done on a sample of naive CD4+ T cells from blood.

The CDR3 nucleotides are TGTGCCAGTAGTATTTTAAGCGGGAGGAACGATGAGCAGTTCTTC. Its translation is CASSILSGRNDEQFF. This chain uses TRBV19 with TRBJ2-1, with TRBD2 matching 9 bases. The germline V gene encodes CDR1 LNHDA and CDR2 SQIVND (reference sequence). Unmatched junction bases numbered 8, after V lost 3 bases and J lost 8 bases. The CDR3 runs 15 residues. Full variable domain (missing parts from reference TRBV19 and TRBJ2-1): DGGITQSPKYLFRKEGQNVTLSCEQNLNHDAMYWYRQDPGQGLRLIYYSQIVNDFQKGDIAEGYSVSREKKESFPLTVTSAQKNPTAFYLCASSILSGRNDEQFFGPGTRLTVL.